This TCR beta chain appears in the sequencing data of a study of blood T cell repertoires in COVID-19. Assay: immunoSEQ multiplex PCR; the TCRdb copy retains only in-frame clones and omits some. The sample contains approximately 200,000 clones, more than 75% of which appear only once. Germline values: CDR1 LNHDA, CDR2 SQIVND (reference sequence). V lost 4 bases and J 6 bases, leaving 18 bases between the germline ends. CDR3 size: 15 residues. The rearrangement links TRBV19 to TRBJ1-1; D is undetermined. The source is a man in his 60s who had recovered from COVID-19. Sequencing was performed on peripheral blood. The CDR3 sequence: CASSTTPGQRSEAFF. CDR3 in DNA: TGTGCCAGTAGTACTACACCCGGCCAGAGGTCTGAAGCTTTCTTT.